This T cell receptor beta chain was profiled in a study of T cells expressing NK-cell markers. The length of the CDR3 is 14 residues. Remarks on this clonotype: Its target is not known.

Study-level results: It remained uncertain whether the expanded NKG2C+ T cell clones were specific for HCMV antigens.

Beta-chain TCR cDNA was generated via 5'RACE template switching with UMIs. TCRdb re-called the 5' RACE reads and gives one entry per CDR3 protein, without DNA. The sample's table shows 300,000 to 500,000 distinct CDR3 sequences. The TCR originated in a woman aged 50 to 65 in good health. The chain employs TRBV12-3 or TRBV12-4 and TRBJ1-1. The source material was blood T cells: a sorted CD56 or NKG2C T cell subset, CD4+ or CD8+ T cells, or bulk PBMC T cells (not recorded which). The CDR3 loop is CASSSSWKRAEAFF.